Detailed here is one T cell receptor beta chain. The antigen this receptor binds is unknown. No clone much larger than this one lies a single base away; base qualities are absent. This entry belongs to a study of T cell responses to AZD1222 COVID-19 vaccine (dated by TCRdb to about 2021). Looking at the study overall: TCR sequencing was performed for 230 to 250 trial participants, of whom 200 to 210 were given two doses of AZD1222 and around 25 were given two doses of MenACWY control vaccine. Trial participants were enrolled by age into 18-55, 56-69 and 70-plus year subgroups, with around 140, 26 and 57 TCR-sequenced participants respectively.

The germline V gene provides CDR1 SGHRS and CDR2 YFSETQ. Between the V and J ends, shortened by 4 bases and 8 bases respectively, the junction contains 22 bases. From its cysteine to its phenylalanine, the CDR3 spans 15 amino acids. The kept DNA is CDR3 alone, 45 bases in frame from the first base. General findings and caveats noted by the study authors: CD4 TCRs associated with the vaccine covered the entire spike protein, and the dominant responses were in regions 160-218 and 743-854. Epitopes outside the regions mutated in the B.1.351 and B.1.1.7 variants were reportedly recognized by nearly half of the unique spike-specific TCRs. The 56-69-year group was small, and its depth increase did not reach significance, likely because of low power. No day 14 peak-response samples were available, so repertoires were characterized only after the peak T cell response. After two AZD1222 doses, both the breadth and the depth of spike-specific TCRs were significantly higher than at day 0 and than in MenACWY recipients. Conclusions about previously exposed vaccinees are limited because only six or seven AZD1222 recipients were SARS-CoV-2 seropositive at baseline. Participants were mostly white British and included more females than males, and it was suggested by the authors that clonal diversity may have been underestimated.

The CDR3 regions of human TCRbeta chains were analyzed by immunosequencing. From the authors' description of their analysis: Repertoire TCRs were checked for matches against a reference library of SARS-CoV-2-specific TCRs that had been generated using the MIRA antigen-specificity platform. Breadth meant the fraction of unique TCRs that were SARS-CoV-2-associated, whereas depth meant the fraction of total T cells that were SARS-CoV-2-associated. Each spike-specific TCR was assigned to its reactive spike region and to a CD4 or CD8 class using the MIRA data. Log10-transformed breadth and depth values were compared by one-way ANOVA with Sidak's multiple comparisons tests. Drawn from immuneACCESS, this table holds only the in-frame rearrangements with V and J called that TCRdb kept. Clones are partly lost; checked studies trace under half to an unresolved V gene and leave the rest unexplained. The DNA gave D and trimming, while V, J and clone size come from that table. Present in this sample are roughly 190,000 clones, 80% to 95% of which were seen just once. In total, the top ten clones hold 3% to 3.5% of the sample.

The time point label, read with the paper, signifies: about 28 days (+/-7) after the second vaccine dose. AZD1222 recipients given second doses at about 4 weeks or at about 12 weeks were pooled, since spike-specific TCR depth and breadth were not found to differ between the two schedules. The vaccinee samples were drawn from two UK trials, COV001 and COV002, one of which was a single-blind randomized controlled phase 2/3 trial testing AZD1222 (ChAdOx1 nCoV-19) in healthy adults. For TCRbeta chain sequencing, PBMC samples were collected from trial participants at day 0 and at day 28 after the second dose.

The chain links TRBV5-1 with TRBJ2-7; matching of 7 bases hints at TRBD1 as the D gene. Source: peripheral blood, taken 28 days after the second AZD1222 dose. The receptor was isolated from an adult who received the AZD1222 COVID-19 vaccine. The CDR3: CASSAGTAGYGKQYF. The DNA sequence is given as TGCGCCAGCAGCGCCGGGACAGCGGGCTACGGAAAGCAGTACTTC.